The clone carrying this T cell receptor (beta chain) was seen at least ten times. The entry originates in a study of T cells after yellow fever vaccination. The CDR3 spans 17 residues. The V gene lost 3 bases and the J gene lost 5 bases, with 19 bases spanning the gap. CDR1 and CDR2 from the germline V gene are SGHTA and FQGNSA. TCRdb reprocessed the 5' RACE reads via MiXCR and lists one record per CDR3 protein. This sample has about 200,000 distinct CDR3 sequences; 3% to 4% occur once, and the top ten carry around 3.3%. The sequence derives from a man younger than 30 who received the YFV17D yellow fever vaccine. J is TRBJ2-2 and V is TRBV7-2; D is unclear. The input for sequencing was CD4+ T cells sorted from PBMCs, taken 10 days after the yellow fever booster vaccination. CDR3 sequence (DNA): TGTGCCAGCAGCTTCCTGGGGTCGCCGAAACGGACCGGGGAGCTGTTTTTT. Its protein is CASSFLGSPKRTGELFF.